Listed below are T cell receptor beta chains from one sample, sequenced in a study of T-cell memory formation after mild COVID-19. TCRdb re-called the 5' RACE reads through MiXCR, storing one row per CDR3 protein. This table holds 70,000 to 100,000 distinct CDR3 sequences, 10% to 15% found once. The sequenced sample consisted of PBMCs or a T cell subset sorted from them (not recorded which). Receptors originate from an adult woman who had mild COVID-19 (a few samples of this study predate the infection). Cell type and time point are not known. Each CDR3 is given with its conserved first and last residue. A D gene is named only where the DNA matches it firmly. Not every row has a clone size; where given, it reads once, few, many or a size class.

>few|.|TRBV12-3/TRBV12-4|TRBJ2-5
CASSPSPDRRVGTQYF
TGTGCCAGCAGTCCAAGTCCAGACAGGCGGGTTGGGACCCAGTACTTC
>few|TRBD1|TRBV29-1|TRBJ2-7
CSVGQGNYEQYF
TGCAGCGTTGGACAGGGCAACTACGAGCAGTACTTC
>.|TRBD1|TRBV6-1|TRBJ2-5
CASTQTGIETQYF
TGTGCCAGCACCCAGACAGGGATAGAGACCCAGTACTTC
>.|.|TRBV14|TRBJ2-5
CASSQEGRLRETQYF
TGTGCCAGCAGCCAAGAGGGGCGGCTAAGGGAGACCCAGTACTTC
>few|.|TRBV25-1|TRBJ2-7
CASSGEAGFEQYF
TGTGCCAGCAGTGGAGAGGCAGGCTTCGAGCAGTACTTC
>.|TRBD1|TRBV4-1|TRBJ2-5
CASSHPGQGQETQYF
TGCGCCAGCAGCCACCCGGGACAGGGACAAGAGACCCAGTACTTC
>once|.|TRBV7-6|TRBJ1-1
CASSPGHSNTEAFF
TGTGCCAGCAGTCCGGGACACTCGAACACTGAAGCTTTCTTT
>.|.|TRBV11-1|TRBJ2-3
CASSPGWTDTQYF
TGTGCCAGCAGCCCCGGGTGGACAGATACGCAGTATTTT
>many|.|TRBV7-6|TRBJ2-7
CASSLGEGNYEQYF
TGTGCCAGCAGCTTAGGCGAAGGGAACTACGAGCAGTACTTC
>few|TRBD1|TRBV11-2|TRBJ2-2
CASSWATGVNTGELFF
TGTGCCAGCAGCTGGGCGACAGGGGTAAACACCGGGGAGCTGTTTTTT
>large|.|TRBV7-9|TRBJ1-2
CASSLTGLRDGYTF
TGTGCCAGCAGCCTCACAGGGCTAAGGGATGGCTACACCTTC
>many|.|TRBV7-9|TRBJ2-3
CASSLEGSRQYTDTQYF
TGTGCCAGCAGCTTAGAAGGGTCCCGCCAATACACAGATACGCAGTATTTT
>.|TRBD1|TRBV5-1|TRBJ1-2
CASSYGTGSGYTF
TGCGCCAGCAGCTACGGGACAGGGTCCGGCTACACCTTC
>once|.|TRBV6-2/TRBV6-3|TRBJ1-1
CASSYEQPGPEAFF
TGTGCCAGCAGTTACGAACAGCCCGGTCCTGAAGCTTTCTTT
>.|.|TRBV25-1|TRBJ2-7
CASSAVGLTDSSYEQYF
TGTGCCAGCAGTGCTGTGGGGTTGACAGATAGCTCCTACGAGCAGTACTTC
>few|TRBD2|TRBV27|TRBJ2-1
CASSLIAGSYNEQFF
TGTGCCAGCAGTTTAATAGCGGGCTCCTACAATGAGCAGTTCTTC
>.|TRBD2|TRBV6-5|TRBJ2-1
CASSPTFRGGTSGAGEQFF
TGTGCCAGCAGTCCCACGTTTCGGGGAGGGACTAGCGGGGCGGGTGAGCAGTTCTTC
>.|TRBD1|TRBV7-2|TRBJ2-1
CASSWGQGIYNEQFF
TGTGCCAGCAGCTGGGGACAGGGAATCTACAATGAGCAGTTCTTC
>.|TRBD2|TRBV7-6|TRBJ2-2
CASSLTSGRNTGELFF
TGTGCCAGCAGCTTGACTAGCGGGAGAAACACCGGGGAGCTGTTTTTT
>few|TRBD1|TRBV9|TRBJ2-2
CASSVSQGVGTGELFF
TGTGCCAGCAGCGTCTCACAGGGGGTCGGCACCGGGGAGCTGTTTTTT
>few|.|TRBV20-1|TRBJ2-7
CSARHYYEQYF
TGCAGTGCGCGGCATTACTACGAGCAGTACTTC
>.|.|TRBV12-3/TRBV12-4|TRBJ2-4
CASSWGARNIQYF
TGTGCCAGCAGCTGGGGGGCCAGAAACATTCAGTACTTC
>few|.|TRBV4-1|TRBJ2-7
CASSQEPGHNYEQYF
TGCGCCAGCAGCCAAGAACCCGGCCACAACTACGAGCAGTACTTC
>.|TRBD1|TRBV5-1|TRBJ2-7
CASSLTGGDGAYEQYF
TGCGCCAGCAGCTTGACAGGGGGCGATGGAGCCTACGAGCAGTACTTC
>few|.|TRBV27|TRBJ2-7
CASNSLTSYEQYF
TGTGCCAGCAATTCTTTAACCTCCTACGAGCAGTACTTC
>few|.|TRBV7-2|TRBJ1-4
CASSLVTGGEKLFF
TGTGCCAGCAGCTTAGTAACAGGTGGTGAAAAACTGTTTTTT
>few|TRBD1|TRBV5-1|TRBJ2-3
CASSLGQGGGDTQYF
TGCGCCAGCAGCCTGGGACAGGGAGGGGGAGATACGCAGTATTTT
>.|TRBD2|TRBV6-2/TRBV6-3|TRBJ2-1
CASSSAPSGLSYNEQFF
TGTGCCAGCAGTTCCGCACCCTCGGGACTATCCTACAATGAGCAGTTCTTC
>few|TRBD2|TRBV2|TRBJ2-5
CASSGIAGGTQETQYF
TGTGCCAGCAGTGGTATAGCGGGAGGGACCCAAGAGACCCAGTACTTC
>medium-sized|.|TRBV7-8|TRBJ1-1
CASSSRAGVNTEAFF
TGTGCCAGCAGTTCCAGAGCAGGGGTGAACACTGAAGCTTTCTTT
>.|TRBD2|TRBV15|TRBJ2-7
CATSRAAGLAGREQYF
TGTGCCACCAGCAGAGCCGCGGGACTAGCGGGACGGGAGCAGTACTTC
>.|TRBD1|TRBV6-6|TRBJ1-4
CASSSGTGQVSVTEKLFF
TGTGCCAGCAGTTCTGGGACAGGGCAAGTTTCGGTGACTGAAAAACTGTTTTTT
>few|TRBD1|TRBV12-3/TRBV12-4|TRBJ1-1
CASSFAVTGRGTEAFF
TGTGCCAGCAGTTTCGCCGTGACAGGGCGAGGCACTGAAGCTTTCTTT
>.|.|TRBV7-9|TRBJ2-7
CASSLFQGKGYEQYF
TGTGCCAGCAGCTTATTCCAGGGGAAGGGCTACGAGCAGTACTTC
>many|TRBD1|TRBV12-3/TRBV12-4|TRBJ2-4
CASRTIGQGAADF
TGTGCCAGCAGGACTATTGGACAGGGGGCTGCGGACTTC
>few|.|TRBV27|TRBJ2-7
CASSLSGLTGYEQYF
TGTGCCAGCAGTTTATCGGGCCTGACGGGGTACGAGCAGTACTTC
>.|.|TRBV28|TRBJ2-7
CASSNEDRSYEQYF
TGTGCCAGCAGCAACGAGGACAGATCCTACGAGCAGTACTTC
>.|TRBD2|TRBV5-1|TRBJ2-1
CASSLVAGDNEQFF
TGCGCCAGCAGCTTGGTGGCGGGGGACAATGAGCAGTTCTTC
>few|.|TRBV12-3/TRBV12-4|TRBJ1-2
CASSFDGPDSINYGYTF
TGTGCCAGCAGTTTTGATGGGCCTGACAGTATAAACTATGGCTACACCTTC
>many|.|TRBV7-2|TRBJ2-7
CASSSRLVGSYEQYF
TGTGCCAGCAGCTCAAGACTAGTGGGGAGCTACGAGCAGTACTTC
>.|.|TRBV12-3/TRBV12-4|TRBJ1-5
CASRRTASSNQPQHF
TGTGCCAGCAGGAGGACAGCCTCCAGCAATCAGCCCCAGCATTTT
>many|.|TRBV24-1|TRBJ1-1
CATSASLNTEAFF
TGTGCCACCAGTGCCAGTCTGAACACTGAAGCTTTCTTT
>many|.|TRBV29-1|TRBJ2-5
CSVMADQETQYF
TGCAGCGTTATGGCTGACCAAGAGACCCAGTACTTC
>.|.|TRBV7-9|TRBJ2-5
CASSPAASAQETQYF
TGTGCCAGCAGCCCTGCTGCTAGCGCCCAAGAGACCCAGTACTTC
>.|TRBD1|TRBV29-1|TRBJ2-2
CSVEAPGQGAYGELFF
TGCAGCGTTGAAGCACCGGGACAGGGGGCCTACGGGGAGCTGTTTTTT
>.|.|TRBV29-1|TRBJ2-1
CSVESTDRSYNEQFF
TGCAGCGTGGAATCGACAGACAGATCATACAATGAGCAGTTCTTC